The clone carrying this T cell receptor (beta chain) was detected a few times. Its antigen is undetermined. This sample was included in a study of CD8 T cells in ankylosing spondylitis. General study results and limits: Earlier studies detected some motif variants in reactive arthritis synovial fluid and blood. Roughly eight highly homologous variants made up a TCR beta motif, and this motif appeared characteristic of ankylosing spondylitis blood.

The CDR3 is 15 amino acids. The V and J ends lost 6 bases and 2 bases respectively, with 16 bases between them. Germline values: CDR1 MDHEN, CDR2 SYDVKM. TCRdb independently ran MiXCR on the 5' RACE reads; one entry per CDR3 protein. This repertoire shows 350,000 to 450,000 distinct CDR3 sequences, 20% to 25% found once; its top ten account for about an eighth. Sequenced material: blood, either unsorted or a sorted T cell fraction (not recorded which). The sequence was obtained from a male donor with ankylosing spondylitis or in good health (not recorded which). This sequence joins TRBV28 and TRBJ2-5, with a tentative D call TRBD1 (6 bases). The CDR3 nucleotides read TGTGCCAGCAGCCCGGGACAAATACTACAAGAGACCCAGTACTTC. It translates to CASSPGQILQETQYF.